This TCR beta chain was obtained from a study of shared clonotypes between healthy human individuals. Data came from immunoSEQ multiplex PCR; TCRdb stores just in-frame clones and leaves some out. Altogether about 2 million clones are present, about 95% being singletons, with the ten largest covering more than 0.1%. Trimming pared 2 bases from V and 0 bases from J, leaving 10 bases between. CDR3 length equals 15 residues. Germline-derived CDR1 and CDR2 are SGHAT and FQNNGV. The chain has TRBV11-2 and TRBJ1-2, with D unresolved. The clonotype originates from a man between 18 and 29 years old in good health. Sample: naive CD4+ T cells sorted from blood. Subset defined: CD45RA+ positively selected. The CDR3 region has the DNA TGTGCCAGCAGCTTACGAGCCAGTACTAACTATGGCTACACCTTC. It translates to CASSLRASTNYGYTF. Full variable domain (rest looked up from reference TRBV11-2 and TRBJ1-2): EAGVAQSPRYKIIEKRQSVAFWCNPISGHATLYWYQQILGQGPKLLIQFQNNGVVDDSQLPKDRFSAERLKGVDSTLKIQPAKLEDSAVYLCASSLRASTNYGYTFGSGTRLTVV.